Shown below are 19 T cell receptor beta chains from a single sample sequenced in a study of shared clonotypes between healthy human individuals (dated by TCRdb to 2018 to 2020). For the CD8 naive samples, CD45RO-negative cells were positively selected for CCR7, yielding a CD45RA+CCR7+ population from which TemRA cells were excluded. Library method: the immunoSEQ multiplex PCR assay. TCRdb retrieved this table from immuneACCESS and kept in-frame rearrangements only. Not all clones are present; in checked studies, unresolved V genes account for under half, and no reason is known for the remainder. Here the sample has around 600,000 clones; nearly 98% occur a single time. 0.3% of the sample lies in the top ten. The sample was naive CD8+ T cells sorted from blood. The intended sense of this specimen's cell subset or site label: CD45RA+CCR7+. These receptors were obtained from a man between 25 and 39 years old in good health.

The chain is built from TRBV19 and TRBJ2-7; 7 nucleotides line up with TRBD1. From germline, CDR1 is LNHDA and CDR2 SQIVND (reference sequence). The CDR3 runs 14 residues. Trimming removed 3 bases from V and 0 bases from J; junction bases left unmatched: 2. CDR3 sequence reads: CASSIGTVSYEQYF. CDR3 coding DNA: TGTGCCAGTAGTATCGGGACAGTCTCCTACGAGCAGTACTTC.

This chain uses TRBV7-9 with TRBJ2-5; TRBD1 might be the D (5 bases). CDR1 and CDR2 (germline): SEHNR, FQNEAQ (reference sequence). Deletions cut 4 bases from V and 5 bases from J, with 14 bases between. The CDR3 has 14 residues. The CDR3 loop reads CASSSPQGVETQYF. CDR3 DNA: TGTGCCAGCAGCTCCCCCCAGGGTGTGGAGACCCAGTACTTC.

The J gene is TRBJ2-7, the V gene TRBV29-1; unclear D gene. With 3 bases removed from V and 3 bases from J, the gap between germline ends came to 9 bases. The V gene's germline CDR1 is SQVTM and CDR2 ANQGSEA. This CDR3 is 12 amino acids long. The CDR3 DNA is TGCAGCGTTGAGGGAAACGGCTACGAGCAGTACTTC. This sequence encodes CSVEGNGYEQYF.

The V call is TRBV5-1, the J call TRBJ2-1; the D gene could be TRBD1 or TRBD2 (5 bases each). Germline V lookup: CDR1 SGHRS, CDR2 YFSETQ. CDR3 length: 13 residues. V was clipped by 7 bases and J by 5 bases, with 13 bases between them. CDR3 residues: CASGGHPNNEQFF. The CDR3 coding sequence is TGCGCCAGCGGGGGTCACCCAAACAATGAGCAGTTCTTC.

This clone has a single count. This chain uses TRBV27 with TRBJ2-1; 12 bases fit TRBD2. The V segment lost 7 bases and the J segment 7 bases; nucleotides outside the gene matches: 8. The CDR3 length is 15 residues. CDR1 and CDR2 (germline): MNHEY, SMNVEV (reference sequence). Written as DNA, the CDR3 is TGTGCCAGCAACCCCCTAGCGGGAGGGCGGAATGAGCAGTTCTTC. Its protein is CASNPLAGGRNEQFF.

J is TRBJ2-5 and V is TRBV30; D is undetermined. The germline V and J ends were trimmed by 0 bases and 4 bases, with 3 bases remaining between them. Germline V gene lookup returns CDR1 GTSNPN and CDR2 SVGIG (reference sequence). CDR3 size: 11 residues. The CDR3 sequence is CAWSVSETQYF. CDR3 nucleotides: TGTGCCTGGAGTGTATCAGAGACCCAGTACTTC.

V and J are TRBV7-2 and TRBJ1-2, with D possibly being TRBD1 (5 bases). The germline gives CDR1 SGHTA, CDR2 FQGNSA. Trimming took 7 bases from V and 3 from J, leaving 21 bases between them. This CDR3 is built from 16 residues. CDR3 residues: CASTQAPQTVYYGYTF. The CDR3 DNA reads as TGTGCCAGCACCCAAGCCCCACAGACAGTGTACTATGGCTACACCTTC.

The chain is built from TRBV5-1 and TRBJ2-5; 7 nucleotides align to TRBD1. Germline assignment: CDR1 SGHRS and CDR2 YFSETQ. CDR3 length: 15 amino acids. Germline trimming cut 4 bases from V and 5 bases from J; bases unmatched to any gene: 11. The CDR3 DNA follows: TGCGCCAGCAGCCCCTGGGCAGGGGGTCCCGAGACCCAGTACTTC. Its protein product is CASSPWAGGPETQYF. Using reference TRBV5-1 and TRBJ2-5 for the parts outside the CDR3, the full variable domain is KAGVTQTPRYLIKTRGQQVTLSCSPISGHRSVSWYQQTPGQGLQFLFEYFSETQRNKGNFPGRFSGRQFSNSRSEMNVSTLELGDSALYLCASSPWAGGPETQYFGPGTRLLVL.

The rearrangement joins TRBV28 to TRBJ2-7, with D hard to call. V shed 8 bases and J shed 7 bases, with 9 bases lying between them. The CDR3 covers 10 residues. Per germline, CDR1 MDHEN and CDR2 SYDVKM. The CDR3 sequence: CASGPPEQYF. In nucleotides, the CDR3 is TGTGCCAGCGGGCCCCCGGAGCAGTACTTC.

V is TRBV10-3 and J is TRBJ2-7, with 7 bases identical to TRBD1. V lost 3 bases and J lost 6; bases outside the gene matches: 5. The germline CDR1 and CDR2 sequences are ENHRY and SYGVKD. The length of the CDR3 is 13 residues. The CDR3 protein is CAISDRQGREQYF. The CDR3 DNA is TGTGCCATCAGTGACCGACAGGGTCGCGAGCAGTACTTC.

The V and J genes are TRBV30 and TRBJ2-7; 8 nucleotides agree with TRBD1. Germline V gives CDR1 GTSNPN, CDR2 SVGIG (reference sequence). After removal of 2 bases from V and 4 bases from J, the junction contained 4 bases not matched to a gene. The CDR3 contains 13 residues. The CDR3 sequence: CAWSIGTGYEQYF. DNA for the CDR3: TGTGCCTGGAGTATCGGGACAGGTTACGAGCAGTACTTC.

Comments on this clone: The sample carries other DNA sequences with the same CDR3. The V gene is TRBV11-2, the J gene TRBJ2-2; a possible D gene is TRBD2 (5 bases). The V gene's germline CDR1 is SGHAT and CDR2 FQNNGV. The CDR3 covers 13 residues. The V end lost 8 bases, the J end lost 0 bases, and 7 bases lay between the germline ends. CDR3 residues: CASRGANTGELFF. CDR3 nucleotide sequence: TGTGCCAGCCGGGGTGCGAACACCGGGGAGCTGTTTTTT.

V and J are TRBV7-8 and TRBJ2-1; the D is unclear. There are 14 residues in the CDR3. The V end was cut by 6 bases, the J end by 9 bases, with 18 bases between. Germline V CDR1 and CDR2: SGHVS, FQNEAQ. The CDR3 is CASSVDLGKGEQFF. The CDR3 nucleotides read TGTGCCAGCAGTGTAGATTTAGGTAAAGGTGAGCAGTTCTTC. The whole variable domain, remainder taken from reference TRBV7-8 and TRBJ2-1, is GAGVSQSPRYKVAKRGQDVALRCDPISGHVSLFWYQQALGQGPEFLTYFQNEAQLDKSGLPSDRFFAERPEGSVSTLKIQRTQQEDSAVYLCASSVDLGKGEQFFGPGTRLTVL.

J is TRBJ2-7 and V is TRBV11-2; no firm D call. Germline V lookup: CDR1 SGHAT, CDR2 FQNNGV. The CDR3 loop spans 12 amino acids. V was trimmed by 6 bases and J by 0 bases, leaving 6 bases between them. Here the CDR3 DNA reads TGTGCCAGCAGTTCTACCTCCTACGAGCAGTACTTC. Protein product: CASSSTSYEQYF.

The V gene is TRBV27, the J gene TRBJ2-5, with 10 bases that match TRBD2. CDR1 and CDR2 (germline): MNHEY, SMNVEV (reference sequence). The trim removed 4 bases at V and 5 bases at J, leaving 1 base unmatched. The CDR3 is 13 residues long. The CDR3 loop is CASSSGLAETQYF. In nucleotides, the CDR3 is TGTGCCAGCAGTTCGGGACTAGCGGAGACCCAGTACTTC.

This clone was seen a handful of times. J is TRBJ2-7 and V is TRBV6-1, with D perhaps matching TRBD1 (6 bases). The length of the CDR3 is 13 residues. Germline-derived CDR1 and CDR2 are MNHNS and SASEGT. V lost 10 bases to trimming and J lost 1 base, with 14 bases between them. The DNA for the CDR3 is TGTGCCACTACGGACAGACAGTCCTACGAGCAGTACTTC. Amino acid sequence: CATTDRQSYEQYF.

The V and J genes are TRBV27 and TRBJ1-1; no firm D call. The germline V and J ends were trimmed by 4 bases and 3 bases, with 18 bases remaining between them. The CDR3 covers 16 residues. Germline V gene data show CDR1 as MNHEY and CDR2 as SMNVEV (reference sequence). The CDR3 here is CASSSLGAVWDTEAFF. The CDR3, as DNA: TGTGCCAGCAGTTCGCTAGGTGCAGTATGGGACACTGAAGCTTTCTTT.

This chain's CDR3 is CASSSRGLAGLYNEQFF. Here the CDR3 DNA reads TGTGCCAGCAGCTCAAGAGGACTAGCGGGACTTTACAATGAGCAGTTCTTC. The chain is built from TRBV7-8 and TRBJ2-1; 12 bases line up with TRBD2. V lost 4 bases, J lost 4 bases, and 8 bases stayed unmatched. CDR3 length: 17 residues. Per the germline V gene, CDR1 is SGHVS and CDR2 is FQNEAQ.

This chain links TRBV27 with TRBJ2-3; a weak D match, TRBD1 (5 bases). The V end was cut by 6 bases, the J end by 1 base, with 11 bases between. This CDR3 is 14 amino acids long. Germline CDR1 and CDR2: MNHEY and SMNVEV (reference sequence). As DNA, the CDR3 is TGTGCCAGCAGGCGGCAGGGTGGCACAGATACGCAGTATTTT. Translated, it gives CASRRQGGTDTQYF.